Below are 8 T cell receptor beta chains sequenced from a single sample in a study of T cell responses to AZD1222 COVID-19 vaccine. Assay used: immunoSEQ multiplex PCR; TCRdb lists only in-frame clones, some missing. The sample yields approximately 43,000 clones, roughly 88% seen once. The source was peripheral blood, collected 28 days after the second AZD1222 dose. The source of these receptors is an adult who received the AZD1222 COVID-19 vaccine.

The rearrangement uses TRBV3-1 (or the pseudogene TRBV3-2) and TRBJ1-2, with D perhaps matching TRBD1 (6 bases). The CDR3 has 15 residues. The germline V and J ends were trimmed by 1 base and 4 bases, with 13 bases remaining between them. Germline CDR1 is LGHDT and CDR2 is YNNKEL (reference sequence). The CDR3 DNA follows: TGTGCCAGCAGCCAAGCAGGGGAGGAGGGCTATGGCTACACCTTC. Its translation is CASSQAGEEGYGYTF.

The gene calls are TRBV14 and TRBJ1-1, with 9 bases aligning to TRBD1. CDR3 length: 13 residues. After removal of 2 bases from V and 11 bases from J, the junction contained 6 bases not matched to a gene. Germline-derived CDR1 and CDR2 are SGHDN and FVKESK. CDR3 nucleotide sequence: TGTGCCAGCAGCCAAACCACACAGGGGGCGGCTTTCTTT. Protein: CASSQTTQGAAFF.

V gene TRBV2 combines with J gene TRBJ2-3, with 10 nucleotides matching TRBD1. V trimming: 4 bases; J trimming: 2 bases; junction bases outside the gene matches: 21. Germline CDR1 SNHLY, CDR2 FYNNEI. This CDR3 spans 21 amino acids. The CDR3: CASSGAGTGVAGNLYTDTQYF. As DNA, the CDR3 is TGTGCCAGCAGTGGGGCCGGGACAGGGGTCGCGGGCAACCTATACACAGATACGCAGTATTTT.

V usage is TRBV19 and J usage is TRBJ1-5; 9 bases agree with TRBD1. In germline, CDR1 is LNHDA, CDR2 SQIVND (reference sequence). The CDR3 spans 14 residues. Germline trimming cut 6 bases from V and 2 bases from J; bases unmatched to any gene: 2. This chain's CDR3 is CASSRTGGNQPQHF. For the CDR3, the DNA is TGTGCCAGTAGCAGGACAGGGGGCAATCAGCCCCAGCATTTT. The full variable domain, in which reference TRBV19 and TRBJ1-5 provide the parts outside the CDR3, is DGGITQSPKYLFRKEGQNVTLSCEQNLNHDAMYWYRQDPGQGLRLIYYSQIVNDFQKGDIAEGYSVSREKKESFPLTVTSAQKNPTAFYLCASSRTGGNQPQHFGDGTRLSIL.

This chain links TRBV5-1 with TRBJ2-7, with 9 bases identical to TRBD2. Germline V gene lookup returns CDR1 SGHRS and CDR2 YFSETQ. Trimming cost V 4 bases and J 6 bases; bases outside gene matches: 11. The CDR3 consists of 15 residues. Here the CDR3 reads CASSPLASGAGEQYF. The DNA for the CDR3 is TGCGCCAGCAGCCCGTTGGCTAGCGGGGCCGGCGAGCAGTACTTC.

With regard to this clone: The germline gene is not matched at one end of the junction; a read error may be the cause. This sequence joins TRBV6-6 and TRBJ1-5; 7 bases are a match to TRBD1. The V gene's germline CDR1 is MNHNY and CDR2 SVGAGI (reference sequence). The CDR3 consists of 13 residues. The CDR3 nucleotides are TGTGCCAGCCCCAGGGACAGCAGTCAGCCCCAGCATTTT. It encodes CASPRDSSQPQHF.

The CDR3 region has the DNA TGTGCCAGCAGTCAACCGTCTTCGGAAGGTCAAGAGACCCAGTACTTC. It encodes CASSQPSSEGQETQYF. The V gene is TRBV6-6, the J gene TRBJ2-5; unclear D gene. V was pared by 5 bases and J by 2 bases, with 18 bases between. The length of the CDR3 is 16 residues. Germline V gene sequence: CDR1 MNHNY, CDR2 SVGAGI (reference sequence).

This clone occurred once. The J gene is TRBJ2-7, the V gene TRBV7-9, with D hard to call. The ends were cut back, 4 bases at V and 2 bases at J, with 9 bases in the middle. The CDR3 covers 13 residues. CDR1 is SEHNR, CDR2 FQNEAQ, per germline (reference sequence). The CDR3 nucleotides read TGTGCCAGCAGCTCGGACCACGCCTACGAGCAGTACTTC. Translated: CASSSDHAYEQYF.